This TCR beta chain originates from a study of HIV-infected patients and healthy controls. The study's findings and limits: MAIT alpha-chain CDR3s were frequent in healthy controls, depleted in HIV+. CMV-associated CDR3s mostly grew nonsignificantly during therapy, while HIV-associated CDR3s declined significantly. Significant mean usage differences between HIV-infected patients and controls involved eight alpha and eight beta V genes.

No cell fractionation was done, so the repertoire covers all unsorted peripheral blood T cells. CDR1 is SGHVS, CDR2 FNYEAQ, per germline. V was shortened by 8 bases and J by 0 bases, with 11 bases between the two germline ends. The CDR3 totals 14 residues. This clonotype was observed many times. The antigen is unknown. Reverse transcription used 500 to 550 ng RNA and constant-region primers for alpha and beta. Each of the alpha and beta chains got its own library through chain-specific third strand synthesis with indices. TCRdb recomputed calls from the 5' RACE reads with MiXCR, one row per CDR3 protein. The sample has around 5,800 distinct CDR3 sequences; under 25% are singletons.

This sample comprised blood, obtained before antiretroviral therapy. The chain couples TRBV7-6 to TRBJ2-1; D tentatively fits TRBD1 or TRBD2 (6 bases each). The sequence was collected from an adult with HIV infection. The CDR3 is CASSGGSSYNEQFF. The CDR3 region has the DNA TGTGCCAGCTCCGGGGGCAGCTCCTACAATGAGCAGTTCTTC.